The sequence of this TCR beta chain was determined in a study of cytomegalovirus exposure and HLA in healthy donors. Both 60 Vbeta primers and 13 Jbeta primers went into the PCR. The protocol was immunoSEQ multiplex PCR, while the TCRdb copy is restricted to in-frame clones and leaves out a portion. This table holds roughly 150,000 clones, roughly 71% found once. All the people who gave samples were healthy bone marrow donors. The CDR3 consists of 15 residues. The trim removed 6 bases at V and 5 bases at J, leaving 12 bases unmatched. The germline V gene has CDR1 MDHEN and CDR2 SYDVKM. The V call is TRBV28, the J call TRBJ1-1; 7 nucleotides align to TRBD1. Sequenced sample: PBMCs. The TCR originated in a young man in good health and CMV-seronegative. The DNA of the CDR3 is TGTGCCAGCAGGGGGGAGGAGGGGGCTAGGACTGAAGCTTTCTTT. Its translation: CASRGEEGARTEAFF.